Listed below are T cell receptor beta chains from one sample, sequenced in a study of beta chain features in type 1 diabetes. Measured with immunoSEQ multiplex PCR; TCRdb has only the in-frame clones, and not every one. There are about 350,000 clones in the sample; 15% to 20% occur only once, and approximately 0.046% lies in the top ten. The sample taken for sequencing was naive CD4+ T cells from blood. These receptors all stem from a woman aged 18-29 years in good health. The CDR3 runs from the conserved cysteine through the conserved F or W. D genes are given only for firm matches. Clone sizes are given selectively: once, few, many, or a class where the clone is expanded.

D | size | J | V | DNA | CDR3
- | - | TRBJ2-5 | TRBV7-2 | TGTGCCAGCGCGATCCTACAGCAGCGGGAGACCCAGTACTTC | CASAILQQRETQYF
- | - | TRBJ2-5 | TRBV30 | TGTGCCTGGGGAACCGGGACTTCTCAAGAGACCCAGTACTTC | CAWGTGTSQETQYF
TRBD1 | - | TRBJ1-2 | TRBV9 | TGTGCCAGCAGGGGACAGGGGAGCTATGGCTACACCTTC | CASRGQGSYGYTF
- | few | TRBJ1-4 | TRBV5-6 | TGTGCCAGCAGCGGGTACAGGGATGAAAAACTGTTTTTT | CASSGYRDEKLFF
- | - | TRBJ2-2 | TRBV23-1 | TGCGCCAGCAGTCAATCGAATGGACTTAAGAGCGGGGAGCTGTTTTTT | CASSQSNGLKSGELFF
TRBD1 | - | TRBJ1-1 | TRBV6-5 | TGTGCCAGCAGCAACAACAGGGGAGAGAACACTGAAGCTTTCTTT | CASSNNRGENTEAFF
- | - | TRBJ2-3 | TRBV19 | TGTGCCAGTAGTATAGGTGGGGGCCCAGATACGCAGTATTTT | CASSIGGGPDTQYF
TRBD1 | - | TRBJ2-7 | TRBV9 | TGTGCCAGCAGCGTAGAACAGGGGAAATACGAGCAGTACTTC | CASSVEQGKYEQYF
TRBD1 | - | TRBJ1-2 | TRBV4-1 | TGCGCCAGCAGCCAATTAGACAGGGGGCAGGACTATGGCTACACCTTC | CASSQLDRGQDYGYTF
- | - | TRBJ2-2 | TRBV5-6 | TGTGCCAGCAGCTTGGCCCAGAAGTCGAACACCGGGGAGCTGTTTTTT | CASSLAQKSNTGELFF
- | few | TRBJ1-5 | TRBV19 | TGTGCCAGTAGTAAAGATGAAGTCGACGCAGGGCCTAGCAATCAGCCCCAGCATTTT | CASSKDEVDAGPSNQPQHF
- | - | TRBJ1-1 | TRBV4-3 | TGCGCCAGCAGCCAAGATGGCCGGGGTGAAGCTTTCTTT | CASSQDGRGEAFF
TRBD1 | - | TRBJ2-1 | TRBV6-6 | TGTGCCAGCAGTTACACGGGACAGGGCAATGAGCAGTTCTTC | CASSYTGQGNEQFF
TRBD1 | few | TRBJ2-5 | TRBV15 | TGTGCCACCACTCAAACAGGGGGGATGGTGGAGACCCAGTACTTC | CATTQTGGMVETQYF
- | few | TRBJ2-2 | TRBV19 | TGTGCCAGTAGTGTCCAGGGCGGCGGGGAGCTGTTTTTT | CASSVQGGGELFF
- | few | TRBJ2-1 | TRBV4-2 | TGTGCCAGCAGCCGCCCGGGACTCACCTCCTACAATGAGCAGTTCTTC | CASSRPGLTSYNEQFF
TRBD2 | few | TRBJ2-7 | TRBV13 | TGTGCCAGCAGCGAGACTAGCGGAACCTACGAGCAGTACTTC | CASSETSGTYEQYF
- | few | TRBJ2-7 | TRBV25-1 | TGTGCCAGCAGGGCTTTAGGGGGAAGAGTCTACGAGCAGTACTTC | CASRALGGRVYEQYF
- | - | TRBJ2-1 | TRBV5-1 | TGCGCCAGCAGCTTGAGTGGAGGGAGCAATGAGCAGTTCTTC | CASSLSGGSNEQFF
TRBD2 | once | TRBJ2-1 | TRBV11-2 | TGTGCCAGCAGCTTGATGGGGCGGGGGGAGGACAATGAGCAGTTCTTC | CASSLMGRGEDNEQFF